The 14 T cell receptor beta chains reported below all come from one sample, sequenced in a study of T cells in localized non-small cell lung cancer. The data were produced by immunoSEQ multiplex PCR, yet TCRdb's version contains in-frame clones alone and is incomplete. The profile shows roughly 40,000 clones, 65% to 90% of them singletons. Sequencing used peripheral blood mononuclear cells, obtained before any cancer treatment. Receptor source: a male donor at least 60 years old with stage II lung adenocarcinoma.

This chain connects TRBV5-4 to TRBJ1-2; no clear D. Per the germline V gene, CDR1 is SGHNT and CDR2 is YYREEE (reference sequence). Trimming took off 2 bases at V and 2 bases at J, with 7 bases between the two ends. The CDR3 sequence is 13 residues long. The CDR3 DNA sequence: TGTGCCAGCAGCTTCACAGCGAACTATGGCTACACCTTC. This codes for CASSFTANYGYTF.

The rearrangement links TRBV19 to TRBJ2-2, with D perhaps being TRBD1 or TRBD2 (5 bases each). This CDR3 comprises 13 residues. Germline V gene lookup returns CDR1 LNHDA and CDR2 SQIVND (reference sequence). V lost 8 bases to trimming and J lost 1 base, with 8 bases between them. CDR3 DNA: TGTGCCAGTGGGACCCAGAACACCGGGGAGCTGTTTTTT. It yields the protein CASGTQNTGELFF. Based on the CDR3 plus reference TRBV19 and TRBJ2-2, the full variable domain is DGGITQSPKYLFRKEGQNVTLSCEQNLNHDAMYWYRQDPGQGLRLIYYSQIVNDFQKGDIAEGYSVSREKKESFPLTVTSAQKNPTAFYLCASGTQNTGELFFGEGSRLTVL.

This clone has only a few counts. V is TRBV5-1 and J is TRBJ2-5, with D hard to call. V was pared by 3 bases and J by 4 bases, with 10 bases between. The CDR3 sequence is 13 residues long. The germline V gene has CDR1 SGHRS and CDR2 YFSETQ. CDR3 coding DNA: TGCGCCAGCAGCTCTCAGATCTCAGAGACCCAGTACTTC. It encodes CASSSQISETQYF.

The chain has TRBV2 and TRBJ2-7, with 9 bases that match TRBD2. J gave up 2 bases and V 7 bases, and 6 bases lay outside the gene matches. This CDR3 is built from 14 residues. CDR1 SNHLY and CDR2 FYNNEI come from the germline V gene. CDR3 sequence (DNA): TGTGCCAGCACCGTTAGCGGGAGCCCCTACGAGCAGTACTTC. It is translated as CASTVSGSPYEQYF.

The CDR3 nucleotides read TGTGCCAGCAGTGAAGATTTTGGCACTGAAGCTTTCTTT. Translation: CASSEDFGTEAFF. The chain uses TRBV6-4 and TRBJ1-1; D gene unclear. The germline V gene has CDR1 MRHNA and CDR2 SNTAGT. This CDR3 comprises 13 residues. Trimming removed 3 bases at V and 4 bases at J, with 9 bases between.

This sequence joins TRBV7-9 and TRBJ1-5; perhaps TRBD1 as D (5 bases). Germline CDR1 SEHNR, CDR2 FQNEAQ (reference sequence). The V gene lost 4 bases and the J gene lost 8 bases, with 9 bases spanning the gap. The CDR3 extends over 12 amino acids. Here the CDR3 reads CASSSPGEPQHF. Written as DNA, the CDR3 is TGTGCCAGCAGCTCCCCGGGGGAGCCCCAGCATTTT.

This clone was counted once. The chain links TRBV27 to TRBJ1-6; no firm D call. The V end was cut by 2 bases, the J end by 2 bases, with 7 bases between. The CDR3 is 15 amino acids. Germline CDR1 is MNHEY and CDR2 is SMNVEV (reference sequence). CDR3 sequence: CASSLGNTYNSPLHF. DNA for the CDR3: TGTGCCAGCAGTTTAGGAAATACCTATAATTCACCCCTCCACTTT.

This chain links TRBV7-2 with TRBJ2-3; 7 bases fit TRBD2. The CDR3 has 16 amino acids. Germline V CDR1 and CDR2: SGHTA, FQGNSA. The V gene end was trimmed by 1 base and the J gene end by 2 bases; junction bases not matched to a gene: 6. The CDR3 reads CASSLVGGRVTDTQYF. The DNA for the CDR3 is TGTGCCAGCAGCTTAGTTGGCGGGAGAGTCACAGATACGCAGTATTTT.

This rearrangement joins TRBV5-1 to TRBJ2-3; 7 nucleotides match TRBD1. This CDR3 has 15 amino acids. Trimming took 4 bases from V and 0 from J; bases not matched to a gene: 5. Germline V CDR1 and CDR2: SGHRS, YFSETQ. This chain's CDR3 is CASSPGTASTDTQYF. The CDR3 DNA is TGCGCCAGCAGCCCCGGGACAGCTAGCACAGATACGCAGTATTTT.

The gene calls are TRBV2 and TRBJ2-1; the match to TRBD2 covers 10 bases. The germline CDR1 and CDR2 sequences are SNHLY and FYNNEI. The CDR3 totals 15 residues. V was pared by 7 bases and J by 10 bases, with 13 bases of the junction left unmatched. In nucleotides, the CDR3 is TGTGCCAGCAATGTGGGGACTAGCGTTAGGTTAGAGCAGTTCTTC. It specifies CASNVGTSVRLEQFF. The variable domain in full, with the rest retrieved from reference TRBV2 and TRBJ2-1, is EPEVTQTPSHQVTQMGQEVILRCVPISNHLYFYWYRQILGQKVEFLVSFYNNEISEKSEIFDDQFSVERPDGSNFTLKIRSTKLEDSAMYFCASNVGTSVRLEQFFGPGTRLTVL.

The gene calls are TRBV7-2 and TRBJ2-7; D not certain. The CDR3 totals 12 residues. In germline, CDR1 is SGHTA, CDR2 FQGNSA. Trimming stripped 1 base from V and 7 bases from J, with 8 bases between. The CDR3 DNA reads as TGTGCCAGCAGCTTAGAAGGCTTGGAGCAGTACTTC. It translates to CASSLEGLEQYF. Filled out from reference TRBV7-2 and TRBJ2-7, the complete variable domain reads GAGVSQSPSNKVTEKGKDVELRCDPISGHTALYWYRQSLGQGLEFLIYFQGNSAPDKSGLPSDRFSAERTGGSVSTLTIQRTQQEDSAVYLCASSLEGLEQYFGPGTRLTVT.

The chain carries TRBV6-4 and TRBJ1-2; a weak D match, TRBD1 (6 bases). This CDR3 has 15 amino acids. V gave up 5 bases and J gave up 6 bases, with 19 bases separating them. The V gene's germline CDR1 is MRHNA and CDR2 SNTAGT. The CDR3 region is CASSYQQGGGNGYTF. Written as DNA, the CDR3 is TGTGCCAGCAGTTATCAACAGGGAGGAGGCAATGGCTACACCTTC.

The V call is TRBV19, the J call TRBJ2-3; D is unclear. Trimming shortened V by 6 bases and J by 3 bases, and 13 bases separated the two germline ends. Germline-derived CDR1 and CDR2 are LNHDA and SQIVND (reference sequence). The CDR3 covers 14 residues. CDR3 region: CASSHQVLTDTQYF. The CDR3 nucleotides read TGTGCCAGTAGCCACCAGGTTCTAACAGATACGCAGTATTTT.

The CDR3 DNA reads TGTGCCATCAGGTCTGGGCCTTTGAACACTGAAGCTTTCTTT. It specifies CAIRSGPLNTEAFF. The genes are TRBV10-3 and TRBJ1-1; D unclear. V gave up 6 bases and J gave up 0 bases, with 11 bases separating them. The length of the CDR3 is 14 residues. Germline-derived CDR1 and CDR2 are ENHRY and SYGVKD.